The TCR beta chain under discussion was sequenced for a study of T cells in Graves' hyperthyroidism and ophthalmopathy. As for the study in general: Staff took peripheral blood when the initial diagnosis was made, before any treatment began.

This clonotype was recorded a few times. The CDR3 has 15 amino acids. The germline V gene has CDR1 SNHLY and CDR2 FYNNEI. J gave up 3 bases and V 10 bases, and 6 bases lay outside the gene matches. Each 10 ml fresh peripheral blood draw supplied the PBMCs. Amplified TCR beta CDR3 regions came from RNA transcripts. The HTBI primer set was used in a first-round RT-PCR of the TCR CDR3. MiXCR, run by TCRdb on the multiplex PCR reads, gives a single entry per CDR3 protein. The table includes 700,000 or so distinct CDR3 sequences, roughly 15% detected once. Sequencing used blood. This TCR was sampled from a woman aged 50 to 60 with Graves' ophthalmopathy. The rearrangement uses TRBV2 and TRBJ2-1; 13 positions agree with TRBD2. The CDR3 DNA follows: TGTGCCACCAATCGACTAGCGGGAGGCTACAATGAGCAGTTCTTC. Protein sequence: CATNRLAGGYNEQFF.